The rows below give T cell receptor beta chains drawn from one sample of a study of esophageal squamous cell carcinoma under preoperative chemotherapy. TCRdb recomputed calls from the PCR reads with MiXCR, one row per CDR3 protein. The table records roughly 15,000 distinct CDR3 sequences, roughly 60% of them present only once. The specimen was obtained from a patient given preoperative chemotherapy. The receptors were sampled from a human donor with esophageal squamous cell carcinoma. The donor label of this sample is uncertain. Both conserved end residues are part of each CDR3. D genes are given only for firm matches. Clone size is stated in some rows and not others, as once, few, many or a class when expanded.

j_call	d_call	clone_size	cdr3_length	v_call	cdr3_aa	cdr3_nt
TRBJ2-2	NA	NA	17	TRBV12-3/TRBV12-4	CASSLPPGTLNTGELFF	TGTGCCAGCAGTTTGCCCCCGGGGACTTTGAACACCGGGGAGCTGTTTTTT
TRBJ2-7	TRBD2	NA	17	TRBV6-1	CASSASGGRSAKNTQYF	TGTGCCAGCAGTGCAAGCGGGGGGCGGAGCGCCAAAAACACGCAGTACTTC
TRBJ1-2	NA	NA	12	TRBV6-1	CASSRDGYGYTF	TGTGCCAGCAGTCGAGATGGCTATGGCTACACCTTC
TRBJ2-3	NA	NA	16	TRBV6-1	CASGGGGGRAPDTQYF	TGTGCCAGCGGGGGAGGTGGGGGCCGTGCCCCAGATACCCAGTATTTT
TRBJ2-1	TRBD1	NA	14	TRBV6-5	CASSLGTVYNEQFF	TGTGCCAGCAGTTTAGGGACAGTCTACAATGAGCAGTTCTTC
TRBJ2-7	NA	NA	15	TRBV6-1	CASSEGIGDKDTQYF	TGTGCCAGCAGTGAAGGGATAGGGGACAAAGACACGCAGTACTTC
TRBJ2-5	NA	few	13	TRBV6-5	CASSYDTLETQYF	TGTGCCAGCAGTTACGACACTCTCGAGACCCAGTACTTC
TRBJ2-1	TRBD2	NA	14	TRBV6-1	CASSEDNSGRHKYF	TGTGCCAGCAGTGAAGACAATAGCGGGAGGCATAAGTACTTC
TRBJ2-1	TRBD2	many	16	TRBV6-1	CASSKLTGGPGNEQFF	TGTGCCAGCAGTAAATTAACGGGAGGGCCGGGGAATGAGCAGTTCTTC
TRBJ2-2	TRBD2	NA	14	TRBV6-1	CASEAGAHTGELFF	TGTGCCAGCGAAGCGGGAGCGCACACCGGGGAGCTGTTTTTT
TRBJ1-6	NA	large	17	TRBV6-5	CASSYSERDPYNSPLHF	TGTGCCAGCAGTTACTCCGAAAGGGATCCCTATAATTCACCCCTCCACTTT
TRBJ2-7	NA	NA	15	TRBV6-5	CASSYSPARDYEQYF	TGTGCCAGCAGTTACTCGCCAGCCCGAGATTACGAGCAGTACTTC
TRBJ2-3	TRBD1	few	14	TRBV6-4	CASSDGQGADTQYF	TGTGCCAGCAGTGACGGGCAGGGGGCCGATACGCAGTATTTT
TRBJ2-7	TRBD2	NA	14	TRBV6-1	CAGSLASGQAAQYF	TGTGCGGGCAGCCTTGCTAGCGGGCAGGCCGCGCAGTACTTC
TRBJ2-5	NA	NA	15	TRBV7-2	CARGRGGRGTDTQYF	TGTGCCAGGGGCCGGGGGGGGCGAGGGACAGATACGCAGTACTTC
TRBJ2-7	TRBD2	few	15	TRBV7-8	CASSLGAGGGYEQYF	TGTGCCAGCAGCTTAGGTGCGGGGGGGGGCTACGAGCAGTACTTC
TRBJ2-1	TRBD2	once	16	TRBV6-4	CASSVSAGGGDNEQFF	TGTGCCAGCAGTGTCTCTGCGGGAGGCGGGGACAATGAGCAGTTCTTC
TRBJ2-5	TRBD2	few	14	TRBV6-1	CASASGGDKETQYF	TGTGCCAGCGCTAGCGGGGGGGACAAAGAGACCCAGTACTTC
TRBJ2-3	TRBD2	few	17	TRBV7-8	CASSSNSGTSGTDTQYF	TGTGCCAGCAGCTCCAACTCCGGGACTAGCGGGACTGATACGCAGTATTTT
TRBJ2-7	TRBD2	NA	15	TRBV7-2	CASSLGASGIYEQYF	TGTGCCAGCAGCTTAGGGGCTAGCGGGATCTACGAGCAGTACTTC
TRBJ1-1	TRBD1	many	14	TRBV6-1	CASSQQGLNTEAFF	TGTGCCAGCAGTCAACAGGGGTTGAACACTGAAGCTTTCTTT
TRBJ2-1	NA	many	10	TRBV23-1	CASSLYEQFF	TGCGCCAGCAGTCTATATGAGCAGTTCTTC
TRBJ2-3	NA	NA	15	TRBV10-1	CASNRGVRDTDTQYF	TGCGCCAGCAACCGGGGGGTGAGGGACACAGATACGCAGTACTTT
TRBJ2-7	NA	NA	14	TRBV6-1	CAGAGGSDRDTQYF	TGTGCGGGCGCCGGGGGCAGCGACCGAGATACGCAGTACTTC
TRBJ1-3	NA	NA	13	TRBV6-1	CASSEAPRNTIYF	TGTGCCAGCAGTGAAGCGCCAAGGAACACCATATATTTT
TRBJ2-3	TRBD2	NA	14	TRBV10-3	CRVAGGGATDTQYF	TGTCGCGTCGCGGGCGGGGGGGCCACAGATACTCAGTATTTT
TRBJ2-2	NA	NA	14	TRBV9	CASSAGLYTGELFF	TGTGCCAGCAGCGCCGGACTTTACACCGGGGAGCTGTTTTTT
TRBJ2-7	NA	NA	14	TRBV6-1	CASREPDRPYEQYF	TGTGCCAGCAGAGAACCGGACAGACCCTACGAGCAGTACTTC
TRBJ2-2	NA	NA	14	TRBV14	CASSQGGRTGELFF	TGTGCCAGCAGCCAAGGGGGGCGTACCGGGGAGCTGTTTTTT
TRBJ2-1	TRBD1	few	14	TRBV6-1	CASRRTGGGYEQFF	TGTGCCAGCAGACGGACAGGGGGCGGTTACGAGCAGTTCTTC
TRBJ2-7	NA	NA	14	TRBV6-5	CASSYGVDYNEQYF	TGTGCCAGCAGTTACGGGGTGGATTACAATGAGCAGTACTTC
TRBJ2-2	NA	many	14	TRBV11-3	CASSYSSDTGELFF	TGTGCCAGCAGCTATTCCTCCGACACCGGGGAGCTGTTTTTT
TRBJ2-7	TRBD2	NA	14	TRBV6-5	CASSTSGDGYEQYF	TGTGCCAGCAGTACTAGCGGGGACGGCTACGAGCAGTACTTC
TRBJ1-3	NA	few	15	TRBV6-1	CASSESGTPSNTIYF	TGTGCCAGCAGTGAATCGGGGACACCTTCGAACACCATATATTTT
TRBJ2-4	TRBD2	NA	17	TRBV6-1	CASSGSAGVSGKNIQYF	TGTGCCAGCAGTGGAAGCGCGGGGGTGAGCGGCAAAAACATTCAGTACTTC
TRBJ2-5	NA	many	13	TRBV12-3/TRBV12-4	CASRESVEETQYF	TGTGCCAGCAGGGAGAGTGTAGAGGAGACCCAGTACTTC
TRBJ2-4	TRBD2	NA	14	TRBV6-1	CASRDSGGGNIQNF	TGTGCCAGCAGGGATTCCGGGGGGGGCAACATCCAGAATTTC
TRBJ2-3	TRBD2	NA	16	TRBV7-2	CASSAPGGGGTDTQYF	TGTGCCAGCAGCGCACCGGGGGGGGGGGGCACAGATACTCAGTATTTC
TRBJ2-5	NA	few	13	TRBV4-1	CASSRVFEETQYF	TGCGCCAGCTCGCGCGTTTTCGAAGAGACCCAGTACTTC
TRBJ2-7	TRBD1	many	14	TRBV11-2	CASSAGTGYYEQYF	TGTGCCAGCAGCGCCGGGACAGGGTATTACGAGCAGTACTTC
TRBJ2-3	TRBD2	NA	15	TRBV6-5	CASSSPSGTTDTQYF	TGTGCCAGCAGTTCGCCCAGCGGGACCACAGATACGCAGTATTTT
TRBJ2-1	TRBD1	NA	15	TRBV10-1	CASGPGTGGRNEQFF	TGCGCCAGCGGACCCGGGACAGGTGGGCGGAATGAGCAGTTCTTC